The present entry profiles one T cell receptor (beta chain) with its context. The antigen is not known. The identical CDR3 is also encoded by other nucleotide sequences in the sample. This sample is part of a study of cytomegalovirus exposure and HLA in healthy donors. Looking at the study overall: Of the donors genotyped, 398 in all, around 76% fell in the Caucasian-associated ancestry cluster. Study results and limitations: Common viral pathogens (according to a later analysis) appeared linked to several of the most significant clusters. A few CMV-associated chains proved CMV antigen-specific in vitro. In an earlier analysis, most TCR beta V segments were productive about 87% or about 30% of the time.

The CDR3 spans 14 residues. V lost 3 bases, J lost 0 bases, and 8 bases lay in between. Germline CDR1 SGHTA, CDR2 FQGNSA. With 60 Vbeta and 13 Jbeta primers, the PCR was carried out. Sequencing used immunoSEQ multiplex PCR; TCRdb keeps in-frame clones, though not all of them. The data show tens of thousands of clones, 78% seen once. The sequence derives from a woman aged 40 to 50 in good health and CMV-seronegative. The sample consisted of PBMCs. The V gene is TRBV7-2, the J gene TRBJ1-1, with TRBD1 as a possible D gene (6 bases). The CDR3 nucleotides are TGTGCCAGCAGCTTGAACAGGGTGAACACTGAAGCTTTCTTT. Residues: CASSLNRVNTEAFF. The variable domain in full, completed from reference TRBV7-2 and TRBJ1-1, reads GAGVSQSPSNKVTEKGKDVELRCDPISGHTALYWYRQSLGQGLEFLIYFQGNSAPDKSGLPSDRFSAERTGGSVSTLTIQRTQQEDSAVYLCASSLNRVNTEAFFGQGTRLTVV.